These 20 T cell receptor beta chains originate from one sample sequenced in a study of cytomegalovirus exposure and HLA in healthy donors. PCR primers comprised 60 Vbeta and 13 Jbeta primers. Assay: immunoSEQ multiplex PCR; the TCRdb copy retains only in-frame clones and omits some. There are approximately 100,000 clones in the sample; approximately 89% occur only once, and around 3.6% lies in the top ten. The sample was PBMCs. The receptors were sampled from a man aged 25-45 years in good health and CMV-seronegative.

This chain joins TRBV19 and TRBJ2-5; D is unclear. The germline V and J ends were trimmed by 5 bases and 5 bases, with 12 bases remaining between them. From germline, CDR1 is LNHDA and CDR2 SQIVND (reference sequence). The CDR3 is 13 amino acids. CDR3 nucleotide sequence: TGTGCCAGTAGTCTGCTTTCCGGGGAGACCCAGTACTTC. Residues: CASSLLSGETQYF.

The chain links TRBV6-1 to TRBJ2-7; 8 bases fit TRBD2. The CDR3 has 15 residues. J lost 2 bases, V lost 0 bases, and 3 bases had no gene match. The germline V gene encodes CDR1 MNHNS and CDR2 SASEGT. CDR3 protein: CASSEALGGAYEQYF. The CDR3 DNA follows: TGTGCCAGCAGTGAAGCCCTCGGGGGGGCCTACGAGCAGTACTTC.

The chain employs TRBV15 and TRBJ1-1; a possible D gene is TRBD1 (6 bases). Trimming cost V 3 bases and J 8 bases, with 13 bases left between them. Germline CDR1 LNHNV, CDR2 YYDKDF (reference sequence). CDR3 length: 13 residues. The CDR3 is CATSRWTDEEAFF. DNA for the CDR3: TGTGCCACCAGCAGGTGGACAGACGAAGAAGCTTTCTTT.

In nucleotides, the CDR3 is TGTGCCAGCAGCCCGGGACAGGGACAACGGGCTTTCTTT. Its protein product is CASSPGQGQRAFF. J is TRBJ1-1 and V is TRBV5-6; the match to TRBD1 covers 9 bases. V was clipped by 4 bases and J by 11 bases; unmatched bases: 9. Germline V gives CDR1 SGHDT, CDR2 YYEEEE. The CDR3 runs to 13 residues.

As DNA, the CDR3 is TGTGCCAGCAGCTTGGAACAGATGCGCACTTATGGCTACACCTTC. Translated, it gives CASSLEQMRTYGYTF. V gene TRBV5-4 combines with J gene TRBJ1-2; D gene unclear. CDR1 is SGHNT and CDR2 is YYREEE in the germline V gene (reference sequence). The germline V and J ends were trimmed by 0 bases and 5 bases, with 14 bases remaining between them. The length of the CDR3 is 15 residues.

This clone appeared once. The CDR3 sequence is CASSLYPGGNYGYTF. CDR3 DNA sequence: TGTGCCAGCAGTTTATACCCAGGGGGAAACTATGGCTACACCTTC. This chain connects TRBV27 to TRBJ1-2; TRBD1 agrees at 7 bases. CDR1 and CDR2 from the germline V gene are MNHEY and SMNVEV (reference sequence). The CDR3 totals 15 residues. J lost 2 bases, V lost 1 base, and 4 bases had no gene match.

The CDR3 sequence is CASSMGTSGRGNIQYF. CDR3 DNA sequence: TGTGCCAGTAGTATGGGGACTAGCGGGAGAGGAAACATTCAGTACTTC. The rearrangement uses TRBV19 and TRBJ2-4; TRBD2 matches at 14 bases. V gave up 3 bases and J gave up 6 bases; unmatched junction bases: 4. Looked up from germline, CDR1 is LNHDA and CDR2 is SQIVND (reference sequence). CDR3 length: 16 amino acids.

The chain employs TRBV7-2 and TRBJ2-7, with 9 bases fitting TRBD2. The junction had 5 bases not matched to a gene; V was cut back by 1 base and J by 4 bases. This CDR3 region has 15 residues. Germline values: CDR1 SGHTA, CDR2 FQGNSA. CDR3 bases: TGTGCCAGCAGCTTAGTGGGACTAGCATCTTACGAGCAGTACTTC. It codes for CASSLVGLASYEQYF.

V is TRBV7-9 and J is TRBJ1-2; 7 bases line up with TRBD1. After removal of 4 bases from V and 8 bases from J, the junction contained 13 bases not matched to a gene. The germline V gene encodes CDR1 SEHNR and CDR2 FQNEAQ (reference sequence). This CDR3 is built from 15 residues. The CDR3 DNA reads as TGTGCCAGCAGCTCCGAAATCTTGACAGGGTTCGGCTACACCTTC. This codes for CASSSEILTGFGYTF.

This chain uses TRBV5-1 with TRBJ1-2; tentative D call: TRBD1 (6 bases). The V end was cut by 2 bases, the J end by 4 bases, with 12 bases between. CDR3 length: 14 residues. Germline loops: CDR1 SGHRS, CDR2 YFSETQ. In DNA form, the CDR3 reads TGCGCCAGCAGCTTTGGGACATCGAGCTATGGCTACACCTTC. It is translated as CASSFGTSSYGYTF.

This clone was counted a single time. The chain couples TRBV5-1 to TRBJ2-7; D might be TRBD1 (6 bases). This CDR3 contains 13 residues. The germline CDR1 and CDR2 sequences are SGHRS and YFSETQ. V was trimmed by 3 bases and J by 5 bases, leaving 12 bases between them. The CDR3 DNA follows: TGCGCCAGCAGCTACAGGGTTGCGCACGAGCAGTACTTC. This encodes CASSYRVAHEQYF.

The chain couples TRBV27 to TRBJ2-1; 9 bases are a match to TRBD2. Germline assignment: CDR1 MNHEY and CDR2 SMNVEV (reference sequence). V lost 5 bases to trimming and J lost 4 bases; unmatched junction nucleotides: 12. The CDR3 spans 17 residues. CDR3 in amino acids: CASSIDSGTSSYNEQFF. In DNA, the CDR3 is TGTGCCAGCAGTATCGACTCCGGGACTAGCAGTTACAATGAGCAGTTCTTC.

V gene TRBV6-4 combines with J gene TRBJ1-3; unclear D gene. Germline V gene data show CDR1 as MRHNA and CDR2 as SNTAGT. Trimming removed 2 bases at V and 0 bases at J, with 8 bases between. The CDR3 contains 15 residues. For the CDR3, the DNA is TGTGCCAGCAGTGACCCAGCGAGCTCTGGAAACACCATATATTTT. Amino acids: CASSDPASSGNTIYF.

The rearrangement uses TRBV9 and TRBJ2-1; weak D call: TRBD2 (6 bases). CDR3 length: 13 residues. V was clipped by 0 bases and J by 12 bases, with 13 bases between them. The germline gives CDR1 SGDLS, CDR2 YYNGEE. CDR3 in amino acids: CASSVEGWGVQFF. The CDR3 coding sequence is TGTGCCAGCAGCGTAGAAGGGTGGGGGGTGCAGTTCTTC.

This clone was seen more than once but under ten times. The chain carries TRBV5-6 and TRBJ2-7; possible D gene TRBD1, 5 bases. From germline, CDR1 is SGHDT and CDR2 YYEEEE. V was trimmed by 0 bases and J by 0 bases, leaving 10 bases between them. This CDR3 contains 15 residues. CDR3 loop: CASSLVGRNSYEQYF. In DNA form, the CDR3 reads TGTGCCAGCAGCTTGGTGGGGCGAAACTCCTACGAGCAGTACTTC.

This sequence joins TRBV7-6 and TRBJ2-7, with 8 bases fitting TRBD2. Per germline, CDR1 SGHVS and CDR2 FNYEAQ. The V gene end was trimmed by 5 bases and the J gene end by 0 bases; junction bases not matched to a gene: 9. The CDR3 sequence is 16 residues long. This chain's CDR3 is CASSGLVGTSSYEQYF. CDR3 nucleotides: TGTGCCAGCAGCGGGCTCGTCGGGACTAGCTCCTACGAGCAGTACTTC.

This chain connects TRBV4-2 to TRBJ2-3, with 7 bases that match TRBD2. CDR3 size: 16 residues. Germline loops: CDR1 LGHNA, CDR2 YNFKEQ. With 1 base clipped from V and 1 base from J, the junction kept 5 bases outside the gene matches. CDR3 nucleotide sequence: TGTGCCAGCAGCCAAGTTGCGGGAGCCGGCACAGATACGCAGTATTTT. Its translation is CASSQVAGAGTDTQYF.

Comment on this clone: One end of the junction varies from germline; a read error may be responsible. This chain joins TRBV9 and TRBJ1-2; 7 bases fit TRBD1. The CDR3 has 14 residues. Germline V gives CDR1 SGDLS, CDR2 YYNGEE. The CDR3 sequence is CASSEKQGNYGYTF. The CDR3 bases are TGTGCTAGCAGCGAAAAACAGGGGAACTATGGCTACACCTTC.

This rearrangement joins TRBV15 to TRBJ1-5; TRBD1 agrees at 7 bases. Looked up from germline, CDR1 is LNHNV and CDR2 is YYDKDF (reference sequence). The V gene end was trimmed by 3 bases and the J gene end by 2 bases; junction bases not matched to a gene: 4. CDR3 length equals 15 residues. The CDR3 spells CATSRVTGGNQPQHF. The CDR3 DNA is TGTGCCACCAGCAGGGTTACAGGGGGCAATCAGCCCCAGCATTTT.

This clone was observed once. In DNA form, the CDR3 reads TGTGCCTGGGTTCGGGGGGCGCGGCGGTACGAGCAGTACTTC. Protein: CAWVRGARRYEQYF. The V call is TRBV30, the J call TRBJ2-7; a possible D gene is TRBD2 (7 bases). CDR1 and CDR2 (germline): GTSNPN, SVGIG (reference sequence). The germline V and J ends were trimmed by 5 bases and 4 bases, with 18 bases remaining between them. The CDR3 consists of 14 residues.